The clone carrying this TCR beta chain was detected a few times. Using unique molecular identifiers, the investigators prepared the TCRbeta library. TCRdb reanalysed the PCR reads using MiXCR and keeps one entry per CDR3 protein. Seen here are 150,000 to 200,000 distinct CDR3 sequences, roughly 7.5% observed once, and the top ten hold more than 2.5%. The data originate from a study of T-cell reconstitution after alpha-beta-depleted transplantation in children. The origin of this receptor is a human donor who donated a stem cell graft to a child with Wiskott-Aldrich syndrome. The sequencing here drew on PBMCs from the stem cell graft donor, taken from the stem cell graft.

The CDR3 here is CASSFLDIGRGYTF. CDR3 sequence (DNA): TGTGCCAGCAGTTTTTTGGACATCGGAAGGGGCTACACCTTC. The chain uses TRBV12-3 or TRBV12-4 and TRBJ1-2, with a possible D match to TRBD1 (5 bases). V shed 3 bases and J shed 8 bases, with 16 bases lying between them. The CDR3 totals 14 residues.